This is a list of T cell receptor beta chains from one sample in a study of T cell repertoires in cytomegalovirus infection. One entry per CDR3 protein results from TCRdb running MiXCR on the reads. The sample includes some 220,000 distinct CDR3 sequences, 38% seen only once; the top ten take approximately 60%. These receptors are not linked to any known antigen. Material: CD8+ T cells from cultured PBMCs, obtained from culture after CMV antigen stimulation. These receptors all come from a human donor in good health (CMV status not recorded). Some clones in this sample may be carry-over from other donors' samples. Each CDR3 is given with its conserved first and last residue. Not every row has a clone size; where given, it reads once, few, many or a size class.

J	V	size	CDR3
TRBJ1-5	TRBV19	many	CASSWTANQPQHF
TRBJ2-2	TRBV24-1	-	CATSDPWTANTGELFF
TRBJ2-1	TRBV19	-	CASRLNRDRDSYNEQFF
TRBJ1-1	TRBV5-1	-	CASSLNPGQTNGAFF
TRBJ1-1	TRBV7-6	-	CASSARGNTEAFF
TRBJ1-6	TRBV28	-	CASSLRGRTEIHF
TRBJ2-7	TRBV2	-	CASSQDWGVYEQYF
TRBJ1-4	TRBV6-1	-	CASSDPTDGYATTNEKLFF
TRBJ2-4	TRBV11-2	few	CASSLTGFAKNIQYF
TRBJ1-5	TRBV6-4	-	CASSDEGQPNQPQHF
TRBJ1-4	TRBV7-8	-	CASSFRDRGDEKLFF
TRBJ1-1	TRBV7-8	many	CASSFEQYTEAFF
TRBJ2-3	TRBV9	few	CASSVGSGTSDTQYF
TRBJ2-5	TRBV7-6	-	CASSSSFTALRETQYF
TRBJ1-1	TRBV27	-	CASSLRDRGRAEAFF
TRBJ2-7	TRBV27	-	CASMSGQGSYEQYF
TRBJ1-4	TRBV29-1	few	CSVHSGMGEKLFF
TRBJ1-4	TRBV12-3/TRBV12-4	-	CASSYRDRGDEKLFF
TRBJ2-5	TRBV6-5	-	CASSYGGSVEETQYF
TRBJ1-2	TRBV12-3/TRBV12-4	few	CASSLVGQGAAKSGYTF
TRBJ1-4	TRBV7-9	-	CASSLAETGGGEKLFF
TRBJ2-1	TRBV5-6	-	CASSLGVWTSGINEQFF
TRBJ1-2	TRBV9	-	CASSVDRDYGYTF
TRBJ2-2	TRBV6-5	-	CASSYWGTTGDLFF
TRBJ1-1	TRBV7-9	few	CASSFLQQMNTEAFF
TRBJ1-2	TRBV27	-	CASRRGPGGYTF
TRBJ2-5	TRBV5-6	-	CASNHWGGETQYF
TRBJ2-1	TRBV12-5	few	CASGLVVNLAGSGNEQFF
TRBJ2-2	TRBV29-1	-	CSVGRGSTGELFF
TRBJ2-5	TRBV12-3/TRBV12-4	-	CASSPPGGGETQYF
TRBJ1-6	TRBV4-1	-	CASSQESRGNSPLHF
TRBJ1-2	TRBV11-2	-	CASSSIRLVYGYTF
TRBJ2-7	TRBV11-3	many	CASSSGGPGTPREQYF
TRBJ1-2	TRBV20-1	many	CSARHPANYGYTF
TRBJ1-4	TRBV9	-	CASSVEGTVEEKLFF
TRBJ2-5	TRBV6-5	few	CASSYDARGWETQYF
TRBJ2-1	TRBV27	-	CASSNSIEQFF
TRBJ1-6	TRBV10-2	few	CASRRDSGSPLHF
TRBJ2-5	TRBV7-9	few	CASSSGTYQETQYF
TRBJ2-7	TRBV7-9	few	CASSSGPSGELYEQYF
TRBJ2-2	TRBV4-2	few	CASSHASGELFF
TRBJ2-3	TRBV12-3/TRBV12-4	-	CASSLGGAKDTQYF
TRBJ2-2	TRBV7-6	-	CASSRRLAGGDTGELFF
TRBJ2-2	TRBV7-8	once	CASSSRLAGGNTGELFF
TRBJ2-2	TRBV4-2	-	CASSPTVVGTGELFF
TRBJ2-1	TRBV19	-	CASSITGGTNEQFF
TRBJ2-3	TRBV7-3	few	CASSLTGQVPNTDTQYF
TRBJ2-7	TRBV7-6	-	CASSMGQGVVYEQYF
TRBJ2-1	TRBV19	-	CASTGTGDNEQFF